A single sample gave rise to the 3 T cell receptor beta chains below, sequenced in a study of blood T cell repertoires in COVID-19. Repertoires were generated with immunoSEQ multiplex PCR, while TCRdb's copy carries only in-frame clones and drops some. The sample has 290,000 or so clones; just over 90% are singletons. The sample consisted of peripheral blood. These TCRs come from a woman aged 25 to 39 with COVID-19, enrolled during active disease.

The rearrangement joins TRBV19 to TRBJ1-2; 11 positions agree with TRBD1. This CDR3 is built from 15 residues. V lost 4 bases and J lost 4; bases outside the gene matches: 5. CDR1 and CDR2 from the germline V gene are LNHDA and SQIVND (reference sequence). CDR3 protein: CASSSGTGGAYGYTF. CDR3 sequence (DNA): TGTGCCAGTAGTAGCGGGACAGGGGGAGCCTATGGCTACACCTTC.

CDR3 sequence reads: CASSEALLGGTYTYEQYF. The CDR3 DNA reads TGTGCCAGCAGTGAAGCGCTTCTGGGCGGGACTTACACCTACGAGCAGTACTTC. The chain couples TRBV2 to TRBJ2-7, with a tentative D call TRBD2 (6 bases). The CDR3 length is 18 residues. Looked up from germline, CDR1 is SNHLY and CDR2 is FYNNEI. The V end lost 0 bases, the J end lost 2 bases, and 20 bases lay between the germline ends.

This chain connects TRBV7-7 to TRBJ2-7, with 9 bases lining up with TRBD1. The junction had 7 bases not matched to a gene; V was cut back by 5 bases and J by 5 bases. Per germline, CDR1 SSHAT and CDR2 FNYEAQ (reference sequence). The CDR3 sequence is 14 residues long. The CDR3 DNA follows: TGTGCCAGCAGCCCCGGGACAGGGAGTCACGAGCAGTACTTC. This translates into CASSPGTGSHEQYF.